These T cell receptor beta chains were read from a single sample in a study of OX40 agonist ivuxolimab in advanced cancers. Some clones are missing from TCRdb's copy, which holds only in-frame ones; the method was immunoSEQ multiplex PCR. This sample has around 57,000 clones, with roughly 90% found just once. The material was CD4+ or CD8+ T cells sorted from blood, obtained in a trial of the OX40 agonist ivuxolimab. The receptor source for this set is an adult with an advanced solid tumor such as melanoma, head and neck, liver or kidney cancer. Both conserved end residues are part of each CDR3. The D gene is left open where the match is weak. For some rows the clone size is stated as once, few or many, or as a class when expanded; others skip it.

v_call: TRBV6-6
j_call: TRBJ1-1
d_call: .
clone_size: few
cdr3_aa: CASSYLLEDTEAFF
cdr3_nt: TGTGCCAGCAGTTACTTGCTCGAGGACACTGAAGCTTTCTTT

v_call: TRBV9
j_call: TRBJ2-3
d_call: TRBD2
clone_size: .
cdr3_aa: CASSVVASGYTDTQYF
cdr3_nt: TGTGCCAGCAGCGTAGTCGCTAGCGGTTACACAGATACGCAGTATTTT

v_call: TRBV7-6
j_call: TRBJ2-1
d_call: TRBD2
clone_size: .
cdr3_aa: CASSWSGLQLNEQFF
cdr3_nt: TGTGCCAGCAGTTGGTCGGGACTACAACTCAATGAGCAGTTCTTC

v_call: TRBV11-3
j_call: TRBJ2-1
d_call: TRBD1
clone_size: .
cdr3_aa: CASSLPGQGLNEQFF
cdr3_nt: TGTGCCAGCAGCTTACCGGGACAGGGTCTGAATGAGCAGTTCTTC

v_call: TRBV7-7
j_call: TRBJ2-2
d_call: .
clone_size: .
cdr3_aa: CASSWGRNTGELFF
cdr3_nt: TGTGCTAGCTCGTGGGGGAGAAACACCGGGGAGCTGTTTTTT

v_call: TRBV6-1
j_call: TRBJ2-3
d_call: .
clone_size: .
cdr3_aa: CASRETSFVSTDTQYF
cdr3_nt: TGTGCCAGCAGGGAAACTAGCTTTGTAAGCACAGATACGCAGTATTTT

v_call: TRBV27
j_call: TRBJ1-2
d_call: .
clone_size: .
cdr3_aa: CASNSGGGLGGYTF
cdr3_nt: TGTGCCAGCAATTCCGGGGGGGGGCTGGGAGGCTACACCTTC

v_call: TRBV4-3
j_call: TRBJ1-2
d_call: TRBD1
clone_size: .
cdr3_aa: CASSQETGTLYGYTF
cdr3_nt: TGCGCCAGCAGCCAAGAGACAGGGACCCTCTATGGCTACACCTTC

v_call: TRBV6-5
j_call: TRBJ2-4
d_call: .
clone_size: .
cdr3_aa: CASSYGTAGEGYIQYF
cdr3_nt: TGTGCCAGCAGTTACGGGACAGCGGGAGAAGGATACATTCAGTACTTC

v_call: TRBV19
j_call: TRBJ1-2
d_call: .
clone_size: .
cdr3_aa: CASSAGGDGYTF
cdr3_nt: TGTGCCAGTAGTGCGGGGGGCGATGGCTACACCTTC

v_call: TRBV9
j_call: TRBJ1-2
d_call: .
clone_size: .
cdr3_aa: CASSIEGEDYGYTF
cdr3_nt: TGTGCCAGCAGCATCGAGGGGGAAGACTATGGCTACACCTTC

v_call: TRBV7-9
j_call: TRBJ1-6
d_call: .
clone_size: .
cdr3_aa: CASSLDLSPLHF
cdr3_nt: TGTGCCAGCAGCTTAGATCTCTCACCCCTCCACTTT

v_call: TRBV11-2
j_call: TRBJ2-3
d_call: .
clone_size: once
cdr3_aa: CASSLVGASDTQYF
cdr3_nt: TGTGCCAGCAGCTTGGTGGGCGCTTCAGATACGCAGTATTTT

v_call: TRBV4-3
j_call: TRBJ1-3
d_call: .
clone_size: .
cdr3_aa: CASSQDPPRGPIYF
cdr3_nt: TGCGCCAGCAGCCAAGATCCCCCCAGGGGCCCCATATATTTT

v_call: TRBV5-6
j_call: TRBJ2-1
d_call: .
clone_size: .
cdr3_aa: CASSHTLQGPYNEQFF
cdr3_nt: TGTGCCAGCAGCCACACTCTACAGGGACCCTACAATGAGCAGTTCTTC

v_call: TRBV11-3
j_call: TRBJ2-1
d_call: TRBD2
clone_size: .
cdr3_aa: CASSPSRLAGVINEQFF
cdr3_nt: TGTGCCAGCAGCCCCAGTAGGCTAGCGGGAGTTATTAATGAGCAGTTCTTC

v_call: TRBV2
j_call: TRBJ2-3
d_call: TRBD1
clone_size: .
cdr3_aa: CARRGQGGDTQYF
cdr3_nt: TGTGCCAGAAGAGGACAGGGTGGGGATACGCAGTATTTT

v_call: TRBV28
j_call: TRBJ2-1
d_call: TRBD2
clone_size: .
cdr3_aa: CASRIPLAGAYNEQFF
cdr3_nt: TGTGCCAGCCGCATTCCACTAGCGGGAGCTTACAATGAGCAGTTCTTC

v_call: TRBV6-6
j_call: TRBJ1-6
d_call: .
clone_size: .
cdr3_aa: CASSYEGALHF
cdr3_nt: TGTGCCAGCAGTTACGAAGGGGCCCTCCACTTT

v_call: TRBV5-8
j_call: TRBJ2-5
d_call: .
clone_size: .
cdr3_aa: CASSVYNQETQYF
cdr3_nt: TGTGCCAGCAGCGTCTACAACCAAGAGACCCAGTACTTC

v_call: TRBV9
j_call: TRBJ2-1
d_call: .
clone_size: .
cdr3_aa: CASSVGSPIYNEQFF
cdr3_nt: TGTGCCAGCAGCGTAGGTTCCCCGATCTACAATGAGCAGTTCTTC

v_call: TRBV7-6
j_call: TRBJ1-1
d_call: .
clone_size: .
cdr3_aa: CASSLAPLTTEAFF
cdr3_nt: TGTGCCAGCAGCTTAGCGCCGTTAACCACTGAAGCTTTCTTT

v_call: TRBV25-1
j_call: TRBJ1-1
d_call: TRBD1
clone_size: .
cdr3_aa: CASGTGETEAFF
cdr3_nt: TGTGCCAGTGGGACAGGTGAGACTGAAGCTTTCTTT

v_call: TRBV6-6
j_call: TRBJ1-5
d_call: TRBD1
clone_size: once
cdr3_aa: CASSTRDRGQPQHF
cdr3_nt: TGTGCCAGCAGTACACGGGACAGGGGGCAGCCCCAGCATTTT

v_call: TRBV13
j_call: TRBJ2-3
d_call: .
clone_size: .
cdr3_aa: CASSFSLKDTQYF
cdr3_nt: TGTGCCAGCAGCTTTAGTCTAAAAGATACGCAGTATTTT

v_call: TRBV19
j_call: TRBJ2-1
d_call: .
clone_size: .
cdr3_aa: CASSMSGQHFYNEQFF
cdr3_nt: TGTGCCAGTAGTATGTCCGGACAGCACTTTTACAATGAGCAGTTCTTC

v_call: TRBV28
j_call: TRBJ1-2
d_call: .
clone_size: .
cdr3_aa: CASSLGEGPYGYTF
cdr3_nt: TGTGCCAGCAGTTTAGGGGAGGGTCCCTATGGCTACACCTTC

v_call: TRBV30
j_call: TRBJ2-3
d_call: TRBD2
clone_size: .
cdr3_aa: CAWRRLAGAVTDTQYF
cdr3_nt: TGTGCCTGGAGGAGACTAGCGGGGGCTGTCACAGATACGCAGTATTTT

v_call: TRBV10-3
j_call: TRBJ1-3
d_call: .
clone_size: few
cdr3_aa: CAIKTAHSGNTIYF
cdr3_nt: TGTGCCATCAAGACGGCACACTCTGGAAACACCATATATTTT

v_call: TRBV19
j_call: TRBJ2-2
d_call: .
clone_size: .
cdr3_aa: CASMRPNTGELFF
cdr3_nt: TGTGCCAGTATGAGGCCGAACACCGGGGAGCTGTTTTTT

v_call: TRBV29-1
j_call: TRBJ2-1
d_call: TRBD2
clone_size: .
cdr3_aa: CSVERRGSSYNEQFF
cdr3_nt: TGCAGCGTTGAGCGCCGCGGGAGCTCCTACAATGAGCAGTTCTTC

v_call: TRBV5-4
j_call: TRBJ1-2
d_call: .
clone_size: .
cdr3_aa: CASSPDNSNYGYTF
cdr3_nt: TGTGCCAGCAGCCCGGACAATTCTAACTATGGCTACACCTTC

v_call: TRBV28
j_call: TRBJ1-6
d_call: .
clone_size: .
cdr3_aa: CASITGPLGSPLHF
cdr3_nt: TGTGCCAGCATAACAGGGCCTTTAGGATCACCCCTCCACTTT

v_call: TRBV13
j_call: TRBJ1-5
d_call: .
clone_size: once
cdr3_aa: CASSLGGGQPQHF
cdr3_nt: TGTGCCAGCAGCTTAGGGGGGGGCCAGCCCCAGCATTTT

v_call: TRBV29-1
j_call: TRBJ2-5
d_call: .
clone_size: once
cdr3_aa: CSVFLGTQYF
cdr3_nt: TGCAGCGTTTTCCTCGGGACCCAGTACTTC

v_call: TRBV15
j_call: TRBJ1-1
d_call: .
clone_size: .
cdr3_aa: CATSVTGTEAFF
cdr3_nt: TGTGCCACCAGCGTCACGGGAACTGAAGCTTTCTTT

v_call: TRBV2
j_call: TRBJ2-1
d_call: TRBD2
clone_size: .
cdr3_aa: CASSRRESDNEQFF
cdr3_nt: TGTGCCAGCTCGAGGCGGGAGAGCGACAATGAGCAGTTCTTC

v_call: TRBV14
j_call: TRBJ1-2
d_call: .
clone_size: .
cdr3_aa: CASSQENVYGYTF
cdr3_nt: TGTGCCAGCAGCCAAGAAAACGTCTATGGCTACACCTTC

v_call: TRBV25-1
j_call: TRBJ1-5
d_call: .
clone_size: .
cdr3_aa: CASSELSSNQPQHF
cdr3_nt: TGTGCCAGCAGTGAATTATCGAGCAATCAGCCCCAGCATTTT

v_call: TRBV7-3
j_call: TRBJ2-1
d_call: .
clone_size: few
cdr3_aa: CASSSGTLNEQFF
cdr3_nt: TGTGCCAGCAGCTCCGGGACACTCAATGAGCAGTTCTTC

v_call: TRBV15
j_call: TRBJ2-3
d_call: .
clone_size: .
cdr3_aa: CATSLSVGEADTQYF
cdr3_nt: TGTGCCACCAGCCTCTCCGTCGGTGAGGCAGATACGCAGTATTTT